This TCR beta chain was sequenced during a study of T-cell reconstitution after alpha-beta-depleted transplantation in children. This clonotype was counted many times. Its antigen is still unknown. Unique molecular identifiers were built into the TCRbeta library. TCRdb used MiXCR to reprocess the PCR reads, holding one entry per CDR3 protein. The repertoire holds tens of thousands of distinct CDR3 sequences, with about a tenth as singletons. Points from the study as a whole: Several hundred expanded graft clones reportedly gave rise to the alpha-beta T cells present about two months after transplant.

Trimming removed 4 bases from V and 5 bases from J, with 14 bases in between. Germline CDR1 is MDHEN and CDR2 is SYDVKM. The CDR3 length is 15 residues. The receptor was isolated from a male patient aged 2-10 years who had a stem cell transplant for chronic granulomatous disease, so the T cells may come from the graft donor. This rearrangement joins TRBV28 to TRBJ2-2, with a weak D call TRBD1 (5 bases). The sample here was PBMCs, mostly from graft donor cells, taken 60 days after TCRalphabeta/CD19-depleted stem cell transplant. The CDR3 sequence: CASSSLGLETGELFF. Here the CDR3 DNA reads TGTGCCAGCAGTTCCCTGGGGCTGGAAACCGGGGAGCTGTTTTTT. Supplemented by reference TRBV28 and TRBJ2-2, the full variable domain reads DVKVTQSSRYLVKRTGEKVFLECVQDMDHENMFWYRQDPGLGLRLIYFSYDVKMKEKGDIPEGYSVSREKKERFSLILESASTNQTSMYLCASSSLGLETGELFFGEGSRLTVL.